These 7 T cell receptor beta chains came from one sample sequenced in a study of radiation and T cells in renal cell carcinoma (dated by TCRdb to 2020 to 2022). Libraries were built with the immunoSEQ multiplex PCR assay. Sourced from immuneACCESS, this table was stored by TCRdb with only in-frame sequences that have V and J called. A share of the clones is absent; for the studies checked, an unresolved V gene accounts for under half, and the remainder has no known explanation. Across this sample there are tens of thousands of clones, with approximately 86% seen only once. The ten largest account for under 10% of the sample. The sample's time point label is to be understood as: blood 4 weeks post-SBRT, at nephrectomy. This specimen's treatment or condition label, interpreted: 15 Gy SBRT to primary tumor, nephrectomy 4 weeks later. The input for sequencing was blood, taken from a patient whose treatment included radiotherapy and nephrectomy. Receptor source: a middle-aged man with renal cell carcinoma.

This clone has just one count. This chain uses TRBV5-4 with TRBJ2-1; no firm D call. The V end was cut by 2 bases, the J end by 5 bases, with 8 bases between. Germline CDR1 SGHNT, CDR2 YYREEE (reference sequence). The CDR3 runs 13 residues. The CDR3 here is CASSLPQHNEQFF. CDR3 nucleotide sequence: TGTGCCAGCAGCTTACCACAGCACAATGAGCAGTTCTTC. The complete variable domain, with remaining parts taken from reference TRBV5-4 and TRBJ2-1, reads ETGVTQSPTHLIKTRGQQVTLRCSSQSGHNTVSWYQQALGQGPQFIFQYYREEENGRGNFPPRFSGLQFPNYSSELNVNALELDDSALYLCASSLPQHNEQFFGPGTRLTVL.

The table lists this clone with a few counts. This rearrangement joins TRBV4-1 to TRBJ2-1; 9 positions match TRBD2. CDR1 and CDR2 from the germline V gene are MGHRA and YSYEKL. CDR3 length equals 16 residues. The V gene end was trimmed by 2 bases and the J gene end by 7 bases; junction bases not matched to a gene: 9. This chain's CDR3 is CASSQFRAGGKNEQFF. The CDR3 bases are TGCGCCAGCAGCCAATTTCGAGCGGGGGGCAAGAATGAGCAGTTCTTC.

The rearrangement joins TRBV5-4 to TRBJ2-3, with 7 bases that match TRBD2. Germline V gives CDR1 SGHNT, CDR2 YYREEE (reference sequence). V lost 7 bases to trimming and J lost 0 bases; unmatched junction nucleotides: 11. The CDR3 totals 16 residues. CDR3 residues: CASAPGGSGSTDTQYF. CDR3 DNA: TGTGCCAGCGCCCCTGGTGGTAGCGGGAGCACAGATACGCAGTATTTT.

This chain joins TRBV6-1 and TRBJ1-1; 11 nucleotides line up with TRBD1. The CDR3 runs 14 residues. Germline CDR1 MNHNS, CDR2 SASEGT. V shed 6 bases and J 4 bases; nucleotides not matched to a gene: 4. This chain's CDR3 is CASSGQGALTEAFF. DNA of the CDR3: TGTGCCAGCAGCGGACAGGGGGCGCTCACTGAAGCTTTCTTT.

In nucleotides, the CDR3 is TGTGCCAGCAGAGTGGGGGTGTCCCACGAGCAGTACTTC. Translating it yields CASRVGVSHEQYF. This sequence joins TRBV28 and TRBJ2-7; the D call may be TRBD1 or TRBD2 (5 bases each). Germline values: CDR1 MDHEN, CDR2 SYDVKM. The CDR3 is 13 amino acids. V lost 6 bases to trimming and J lost 5 bases, with 14 bases between them.

The chain is built from TRBV5-1 and TRBJ1-5, with 10 bases identical to TRBD1. The CDR3 covers 17 residues. J lost 0 bases, V lost 0 bases, and 3 bases had no gene match. Germline V CDR1 and CDR2: SGHRS, YFSETQ. CDR3 sequence: CASSLDGTGDSNQPQHF. For the CDR3, the DNA is TGCGCCAGCAGCTTGGACGGGACAGGGGATAGCAATCAGCCCCAGCATTTT.

J is TRBJ2-7 and V is TRBV4-1, with D unresolved. The V and J ends lost 3 bases and 3 bases respectively, with 15 bases between them. The CDR3 is made up of 15 amino acids. Germline CDR1 and CDR2: MGHRA and YSYEKL. CDR3 nucleotides: TGCGCCAGCAGCCAGGAGCATAGTCTCCTCTACGAGCAGTACTTC. Translation: CASSQEHSLLYEQYF.